Listed below are T cell receptor beta chains from one sample, sequenced in a study of post-analysis software for immune sequencing data. In TCRdb, the PCR reads were re-called with MiXCR into one record per CDR3 protein. The sample includes 750,000 to 950,000 distinct CDR3 sequences, roughly 46% seen only once; the top ten take over 4.5%. The sample was blood. These receptors all stem from a girl between 5 and 17 years old with multiple sclerosis. CDR3s include the opening cysteine and the closing phenylalanine or tryptophan. The D gene is left open where the match is weak. Some rows have no size entry. The others give once, few or many, or a class for an expanded clone.

d_call j_call v_call clone_size cdr3_nt cdr3_aa
NA TRBJ2-7 TRBV27 NA TGTGCCAGCAGTTTATGGGGGAGGTACGAGCAGTACTTC CASSLWGRYEQYF
NA TRBJ1-2 TRBV5-1 NA TGCGCCAGCAGCGATACTACAGGGAGTCATGGCTACACCTTC CASSDTTGSHGYTF
TRBD2 TRBJ2-3 TRBV20-1 NA TGCAGTGGAGTGCGGGGGGTGGATACGCAGTATTTT CSGVRGVDTQYF
NA TRBJ1-1 TRBV5-1 NA TGCGCCAGCAGCTTGAAAGAAGGCCGCGGCACTGAAGCTTTCTTT CASSLKEGRGTEAFF
NA TRBJ2-5 TRBV11-2 NA TGTGCCAGCAGCGCTGGATCCCCTCTGGTAGAGACCCAGTACTTC CASSAGSPLVETQYF
TRBD1 TRBJ2-6 TRBV14 NA TGTGCCAGCAGCCAAGATCTTCCCGGGACAGCCTCTGGGGCCAACGTCCTGACTTTC CASSQDLPGTASGANVLTF
TRBD1 TRBJ1-1 TRBV7-6 NA TGTGCCAGCAGCTTAGTGACAGGGGGCATGGGAACTGAAGCTTTCTTT CASSLVTGGMGTEAFF
NA TRBJ2-1 TRBV3-1 NA TGTGCCAGCAGCCACCAAAGCGGGGAGCAGTTCTTC CASSHQSGEQFF
NA TRBJ2-7 TRBV12-3/TRBV12-4 NA TGTGCCAGCAGTTTAAGGGGTAACCCCTACGAGCAGTACTTC CASSLRGNPYEQYF
NA TRBJ1-1 TRBV20-1 NA TGCAGTGCTAGAGATCAAGGAAAAAGTACTGAAGCTTTCTTT CSARDQGKSTEAFF
NA TRBJ1-4 TRBV29-1 NA TGCAGCGTGAAGAGCAATGAAAAACTGTTTTTT CSVKSNEKLFF
TRBD2 TRBJ2-1 TRBV3-1 NA TGTGCCAGCAGCAAAACTAGCGGGAGGACATCCTACAATGAGCAGTTCTTC CASSKTSGRTSYNEQFF
TRBD1 TRBJ1-1 TRBV20-1 once TGCAGTGCTAGAGAAGGGACAGGGGGTTTCACTGAAGCCTTCTTT CSAREGTGGFTEAFF
TRBD2 TRBJ2-3 TRBV30 NA TGTGCCTGGAGCAGCCCGACTAGCGGCCATACAGATACGCAGTATTTT CAWSSPTSGHTDTQYF
NA TRBJ1-2 TRBV3-1 few TGTGCCAGCAGCCAAGCGGCGGGCAACTATGGCTACACCTTC CASSQAAGNYGYTF